Each of the 6 T cell receptor beta chains below was sequenced from the same sample in a study of OX40 agonist ivuxolimab in advanced cancers. Profiling relied on immunoSEQ multiplex PCR, and the TCRdb table lists in-frame clones only, not all of them. The table has 90,000 to 120,000 clones, more than 85% seen once. The input for sequencing was CD4+ or CD8+ T cells sorted from blood, taken in a trial of the OX40 agonist ivuxolimab. The receptors were gathered from an adult with an advanced solid tumor such as melanoma, head and neck, liver or kidney cancer.

The rearrangement links TRBV9 to TRBJ1-2; TRBD1 is a possible D gene (6 bases). V was trimmed by 0 bases and J by 7 bases, leaving 16 bases between them. CDR1 is SGDLS, CDR2 YYNGEE, per germline. The CDR3 spans 15 residues. The CDR3 DNA reads as TGTGCCAGCAGCGTAGGAACCCAGGGGAGTGCTGGCTACACCTTC. Translation: CASSVGTQGSAGYTF. The whole variable domain, filled in from reference TRBV9 and TRBJ1-2, reads DSGVTQTPKHLITATGQRVTLRCSPRSGDLSVYWYQQSLDQGLQFLIQYYNGEERAKGNILERFSAQQFPDLHSELNLSSLELGDSALYFCASSVGTQGSAGYTFGSGTRLTVV.

This clone has only one observation. The chain carries TRBV4-1 and TRBJ2-3, with 8 bases identical to TRBD2. The CDR3 extends over 16 amino acids. The germline gives CDR1 MGHRA, CDR2 YSYEKL. Trimming took 2 bases from V and 5 from J; bases not matched to a gene: 9. CDR3 DNA: TGCGCCAGCAGCCAAACGCCGGGACTAGGGAGAGATACGCAGTATTTT. This encodes CASSQTPGLGRDTQYF.

V and J are TRBV30 and TRBJ1-2, with 9 nucleotides matching TRBD1. Germline trimming cut 5 bases from V and 6 bases from J; bases unmatched to any gene: 7. The CDR3 is made up of 13 amino acids. Germline CDR1 reads GTSNPN; CDR2 reads SVGIG (reference sequence). The CDR3 here is CAWYLRQGDGYTF. CDR3 nucleotide sequence: TGTGCCTGGTACCTCCGACAGGGGGATGGCTACACCTTC.

The chain is built from TRBV10-2 and TRBJ1-1; D gene uncertain. CDR3 size: 12 residues. The V and J ends lost 4 bases and 2 bases respectively, with 5 bases between them. The V gene's germline CDR1 is WSHSY and CDR2 SAAADI. The CDR3 DNA reads TGCGCCAGCAGTGTAGGTAACACTGAAGCTTTCTTT. Its protein is CASSVGNTEAFF.

The V gene is TRBV4-2, the J gene TRBJ2-7; 7 nucleotides align to TRBD2. CDR1 and CDR2 (germline): LGHNA, YNFKEQ. This CDR3 has 14 residues. J was trimmed by 7 bases and V by 0 bases; bases with no gene match: 6. This CDR3 reads CASSQDRREGEQYF. The DNA of the CDR3 is TGTGCCAGCAGCCAAGATCGAAGGGAGGGGGAGCAGTACTTC.

The CDR3 DNA reads as TGTGCCTGGAGTCTAGGGAAATCCAATAGCAATCAGCCCCAGCATTTT. It codes for CAWSLGKSNSNQPQHF. The chain uses TRBV30 and TRBJ1-5; D gene ambiguous. This CDR3 has 16 amino acids. The V end was cut by 2 bases, the J end by 0 bases, with 14 bases between. CDR1 and CDR2 from the germline V gene are GTSNPN and SVGIG (reference sequence).